This TCR beta chain was obtained from a study of blood T cell repertoires in COVID-19 (dated by TCRdb to 2019 to 2021). Concerning the study at large: Samples from collaborators originated in the United States, Italy and Spain and spanned both the acute and convalescent phases of COVID-19. The material from the prospective study consisted of cDNA or gDNA derived from T cells, B-cell-depleted T cells, or PBMCs. The dataset comprised deeply sampled blood TCRbeta repertoires from subjects exposed to, actively infected with, or recovered from COVID-19. A freely available public database, intended as a resource for researchers studying the immune response to SARS-CoV-2, is where the repertoires were released. The samples were drawn from the first 160 participants of the ongoing ImmuneRACE study and from 950 to 1,500 subjects provided by 6 global collaborators. The sample metadata nearly always contained a de-identified subject ID, COVID-19 status, age in years and sex. Where available, HLA class I and class II types were obtained from metadata supplied by the sample provider rather than from assay-based typing.

For this chain, trimming is 5 bases at the V end and 5 bases at the J end, and the number of junction bases without a gene match is 10. The CDR3 covers 15 residues, taking in both the cysteine and the phenylalanine. Of the read, only the CDR3 DNA is kept; its 45 bases are in frame from base 1. The CDR1 and CDR2 encoded by the germline V gene (reference sequence) are LNHDA and SQIVND. The research as a whole found: The quantity of clinical and demographic metadata differed by source and by participant and was supplied without curation.

Comments on this clone: The antigen this receptor binds is unknown. Base qualities are not provided; no much larger clone lies one nucleotide away.

TCRbeta CDR3 regions were amplified from genomic DNA using the immunoSEQ Assay, a bias-controlled multiplex PCR. As for the original processing: Within the assay, amplification of reference gene primers was used to estimate how many nucleated cells each sample contained. To quantify the absolute abundance of each unique TCRbeta CDR3 rearrangement, sequence reads were collapsed and filtered. Productive Simpson clonality was computed per sample as the square root of Simpson's diversity index over productive rearrangements. The clones in this table, taken by TCRdb from immuneACCESS, are in-frame only. Not every clone is retained; where verified, under half of the shortfall comes from an unresolved V gene, and the cause of the rest is unknown. For V, J and clone size, that table is used; D and trimming come from the DNA. This sample has around 160,000 clones in its table, and 80% to 90% of those were observed once. Of the sample, approximately 3% falls within the top ten clones.

Whole blood was collected in K2EDTA tubes by collaborating institutions according to the institutions' own protocols. For TCRbeta analysis, collaborators shipped samples as frozen whole blood, isolated PBMCs, or DNA extracted from either of those sample types. The origin of this receptor is a man aged 60-69 years with acute or convalescent COVID-19. Recombination linked TRBV19 to TRBJ1-2, with 8 central nucleotides matching TRBD1. What was sequenced was peripheral blood. In nucleotide form, the sequence is TGTGCCAGTAGTGCCCCGGGACAGGCCAATTATGGCTACACCTTC. The translation is CASSAPGQANYGYTF. When the CDR3 is completed using the reference TRBV19 and TRBJ1-2 genes on either side, the full variable domain is DGGITQSPKYLFRKEGQNVTLSCEQNLNHDAMYWYRQDPGQGLRLIYYSQIVNDFQKGDIAEGYSVSREKKESFPLTVTSAQKNPTAFYLCASSAPGQANYGYTFGSGTRLTVV.